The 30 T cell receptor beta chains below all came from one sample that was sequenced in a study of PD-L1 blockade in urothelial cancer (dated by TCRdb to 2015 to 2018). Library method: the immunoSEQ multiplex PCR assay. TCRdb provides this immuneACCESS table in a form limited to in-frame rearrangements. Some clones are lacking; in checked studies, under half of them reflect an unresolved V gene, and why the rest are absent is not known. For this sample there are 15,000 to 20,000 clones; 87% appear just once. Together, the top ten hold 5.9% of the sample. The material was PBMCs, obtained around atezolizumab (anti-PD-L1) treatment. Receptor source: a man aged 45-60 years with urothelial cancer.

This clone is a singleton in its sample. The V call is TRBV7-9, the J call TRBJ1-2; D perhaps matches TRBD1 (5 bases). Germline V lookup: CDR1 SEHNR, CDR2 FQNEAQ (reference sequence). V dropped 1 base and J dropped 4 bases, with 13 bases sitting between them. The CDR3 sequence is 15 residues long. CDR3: CASSLVGREGYGYTF. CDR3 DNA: TGTGCCAGCAGCTTAGTCGGCAGGGAAGGCTATGGCTACACCTTC.

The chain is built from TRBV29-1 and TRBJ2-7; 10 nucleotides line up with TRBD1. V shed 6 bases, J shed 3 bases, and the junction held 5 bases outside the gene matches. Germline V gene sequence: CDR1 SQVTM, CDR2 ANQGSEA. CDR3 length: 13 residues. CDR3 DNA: TGCAGCGTAGGGACAGGGGCCTTCTACGAGCAGTACTTC. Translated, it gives CSVGTGAFYEQYF.

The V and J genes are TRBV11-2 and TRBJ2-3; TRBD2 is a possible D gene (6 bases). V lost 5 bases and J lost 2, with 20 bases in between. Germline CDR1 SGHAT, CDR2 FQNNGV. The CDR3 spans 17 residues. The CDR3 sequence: CASSLTRGGGNTDTQYF. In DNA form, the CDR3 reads TGTGCCAGCAGCCTGACGAGAGGTGGGGGGAACACAGATACGCAGTATTTT.

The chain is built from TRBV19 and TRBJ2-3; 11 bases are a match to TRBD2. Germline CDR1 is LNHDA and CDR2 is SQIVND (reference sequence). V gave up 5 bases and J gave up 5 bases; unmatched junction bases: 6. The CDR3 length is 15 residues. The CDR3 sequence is CASSRLAGWRDTQYF. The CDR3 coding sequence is TGTGCCAGTAGTCGACTAGCGGGGTGGAGAGATACGCAGTATTTT.

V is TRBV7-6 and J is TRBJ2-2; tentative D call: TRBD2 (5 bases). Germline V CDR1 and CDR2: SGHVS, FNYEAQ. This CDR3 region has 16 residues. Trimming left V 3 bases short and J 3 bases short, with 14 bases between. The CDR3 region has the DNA TGTGCCAGCAGCTTGTGGGGAGACCGATACACCGGGGAGCTGTTTTTT. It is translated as CASSLWGDRYTGELFF.

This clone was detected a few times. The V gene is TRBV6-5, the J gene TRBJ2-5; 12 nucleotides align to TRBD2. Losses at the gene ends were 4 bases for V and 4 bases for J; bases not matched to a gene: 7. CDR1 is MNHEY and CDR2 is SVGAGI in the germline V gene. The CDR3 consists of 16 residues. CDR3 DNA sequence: TGTGCCAGCAGTTCCCCTAGCGGGAGGGCTGGAGAGACCCAGTACTTC. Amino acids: CASSSPSGRAGETQYF.

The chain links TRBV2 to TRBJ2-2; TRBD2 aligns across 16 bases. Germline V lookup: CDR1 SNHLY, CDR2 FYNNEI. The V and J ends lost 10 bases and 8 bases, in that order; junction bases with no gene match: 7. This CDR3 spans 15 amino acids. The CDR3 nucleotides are TGTGCCACCCAAGGGACTAGCGGGAGGGCGGGGGAGCTGTTTTTT. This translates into CATQGTSGRAGELFF. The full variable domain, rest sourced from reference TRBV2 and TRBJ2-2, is EPEVTQTPSHQVTQMGQEVILRCVPISNHLYFYWYRQILGQKVEFLVSFYNNEISEKSEIFDDQFSVERPDGSNFTLKIRSTKLEDSAMYFCATQGTSGRAGELFFGEGSRLTVL.

The CDR3: CASSQRQGVTNEKLFF. The CDR3, as DNA: TGTGCCAGCAGCCAAAGACAGGGGGTAACTAATGAAAAACTGTTTTTT. J is TRBJ1-4 and V is TRBV5-6; TRBD1 agrees at 9 bases. CDR1 is SGHDT, CDR2 YYEEEE, per germline. Trimming took 4 bases from V and 1 from J; bases not matched to a gene: 5. The CDR3 sequence is 16 residues long.

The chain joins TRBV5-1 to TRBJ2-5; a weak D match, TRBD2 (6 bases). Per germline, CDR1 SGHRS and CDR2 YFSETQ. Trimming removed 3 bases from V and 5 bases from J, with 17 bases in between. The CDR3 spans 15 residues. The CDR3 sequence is CASSSSASGSETQYF. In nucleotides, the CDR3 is TGCGCCAGCAGCTCTAGCGCGAGCGGTTCGGAGACCCAGTACTTC.

CDR3 amino acids: CASSQEGGDRVATEAFF. The CDR3 nucleotides are TGCGCCAGCAGCCAAGAAGGAGGGGACAGGGTTGCCACTGAAGCTTTCTTT. The V and J genes are TRBV4-1 and TRBJ1-1, with TRBD1 identical over 9 bases. The CDR3 extends over 17 amino acids. The V and J ends lost 0 bases and 4 bases, in that order; junction bases with no gene match: 9. The germline V gene encodes CDR1 MGHRA and CDR2 YSYEKL.

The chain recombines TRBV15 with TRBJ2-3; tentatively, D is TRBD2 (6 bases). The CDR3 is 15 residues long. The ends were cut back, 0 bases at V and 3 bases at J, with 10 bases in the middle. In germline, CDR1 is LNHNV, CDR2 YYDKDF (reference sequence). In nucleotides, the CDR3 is TGTGCCACCAGCAGAGATCGCGGGAATACAGATACGCAGTATTTT. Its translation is CATSRDRGNTDTQYF.

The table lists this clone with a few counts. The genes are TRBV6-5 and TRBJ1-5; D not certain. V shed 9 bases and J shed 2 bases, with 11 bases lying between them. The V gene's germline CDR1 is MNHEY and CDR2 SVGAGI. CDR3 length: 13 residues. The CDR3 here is CASQSQGNQPQHF. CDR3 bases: TGTGCCAGTCAATCTCAGGGCAATCAGCCCCAGCATTTT.

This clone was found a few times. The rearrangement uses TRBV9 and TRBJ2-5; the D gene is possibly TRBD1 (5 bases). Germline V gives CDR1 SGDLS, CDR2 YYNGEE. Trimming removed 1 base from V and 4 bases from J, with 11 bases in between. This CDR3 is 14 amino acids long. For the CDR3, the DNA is TGTGCCAGCAGCGTAACGCAGGGCGGAGAGACCCAGTACTTC. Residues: CASSVTQGGETQYF.

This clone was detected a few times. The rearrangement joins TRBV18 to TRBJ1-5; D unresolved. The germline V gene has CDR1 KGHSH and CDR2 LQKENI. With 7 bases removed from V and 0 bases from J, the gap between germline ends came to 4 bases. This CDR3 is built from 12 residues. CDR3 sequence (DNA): TGTGCCAGCTGCAGTAGCAATCAGCCCCAGCATTTT. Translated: CASCSSNQPQHF.

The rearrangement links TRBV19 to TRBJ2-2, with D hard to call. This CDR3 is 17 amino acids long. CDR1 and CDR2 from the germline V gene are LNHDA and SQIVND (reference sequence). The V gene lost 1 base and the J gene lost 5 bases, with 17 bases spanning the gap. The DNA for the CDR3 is TGTGCCAGTAGTATAGGTGCAGCCAGCGTGACTACCGGGGAGCTGTTTTTT. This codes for CASSIGAASVTTGELFF.

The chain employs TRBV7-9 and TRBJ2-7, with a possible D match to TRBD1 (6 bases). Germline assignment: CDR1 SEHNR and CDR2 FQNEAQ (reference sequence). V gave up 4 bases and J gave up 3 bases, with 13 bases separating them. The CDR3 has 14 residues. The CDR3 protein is CASSSDSPGYEQYF. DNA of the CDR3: TGTGCCAGCAGCTCGGACAGTCCGGGCTACGAGCAGTACTTC.

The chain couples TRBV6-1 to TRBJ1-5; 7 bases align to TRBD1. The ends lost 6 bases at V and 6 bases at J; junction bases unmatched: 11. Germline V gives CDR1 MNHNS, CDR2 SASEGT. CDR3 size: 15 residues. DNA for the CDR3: TGTGCCAGCAGGACGACAGGGAGCGCATCTCAGCCCCAGCATTTT. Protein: CASRTTGSASQPQHF.

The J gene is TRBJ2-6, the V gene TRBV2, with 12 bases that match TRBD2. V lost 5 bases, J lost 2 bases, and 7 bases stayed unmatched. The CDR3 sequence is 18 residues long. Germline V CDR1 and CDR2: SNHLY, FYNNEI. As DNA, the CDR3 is TGTGCCAGCAGTCCTCTAGCGGGAGGGCCCCCTGGGGCCAACGTCCTGACTTTC. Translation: CASSPLAGGPPGANVLTF.

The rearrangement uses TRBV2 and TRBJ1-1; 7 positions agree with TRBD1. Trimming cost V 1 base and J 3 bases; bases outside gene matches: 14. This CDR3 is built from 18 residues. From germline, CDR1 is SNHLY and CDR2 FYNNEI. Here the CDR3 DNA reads TGTGCCAGCAGTGAAGAGTCCCTGACAGGGCTGGGCGACACTGAAGCTTTCTTT. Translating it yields CASSEESLTGLGDTEAFF.

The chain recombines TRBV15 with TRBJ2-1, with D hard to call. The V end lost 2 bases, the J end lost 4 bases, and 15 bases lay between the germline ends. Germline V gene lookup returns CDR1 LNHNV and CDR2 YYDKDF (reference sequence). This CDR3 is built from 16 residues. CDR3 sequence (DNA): TGTGCCACCAGCAGACCATCCTCTAGACCGTACAATGAGCAGTTCTTC. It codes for CATSRPSSRPYNEQFF.

The CDR3 loop reads CATKTWDRAYSTDTQYF. CDR3 coding DNA: TGTGCCACAAAGACCTGGGACAGGGCCTATTCCACAGATACGCAGTATTTT. J is TRBJ2-3 and V is TRBV19; 9 bases line up with TRBD1. Germline CDR1 reads LNHDA; CDR2 reads SQIVND (reference sequence). This CDR3 region has 17 residues. Trimming at V came to 10 bases and at J to 2 bases, leaving 16 bases not matched to a gene. The full variable domain, with the rest looked up from reference TRBV19 and TRBJ2-3, is DGGITQSPKYLFRKEGQNVTLSCEQNLNHDAMYWYRQDPGQGLRLIYYSQIVNDFQKGDIAEGYSVSREKKESFPLTVTSAQKNPTAFYLCATKTWDRAYSTDTQYFGPGTRLTVL.

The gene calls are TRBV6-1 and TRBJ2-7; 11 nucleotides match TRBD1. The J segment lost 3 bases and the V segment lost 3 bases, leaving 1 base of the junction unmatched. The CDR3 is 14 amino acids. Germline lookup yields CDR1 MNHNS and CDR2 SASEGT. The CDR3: CASSEGTGGYEQYF. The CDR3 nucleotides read TGTGCCAGCAGTGAGGGGACAGGGGGCTACGAGCAGTACTTC.

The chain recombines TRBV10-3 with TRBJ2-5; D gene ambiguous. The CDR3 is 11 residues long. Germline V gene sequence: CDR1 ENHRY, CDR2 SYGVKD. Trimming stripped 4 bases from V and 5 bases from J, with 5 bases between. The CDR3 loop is CAISADETQYF. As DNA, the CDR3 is TGTGCCATCAGTGCAGATGAGACCCAGTACTTC.

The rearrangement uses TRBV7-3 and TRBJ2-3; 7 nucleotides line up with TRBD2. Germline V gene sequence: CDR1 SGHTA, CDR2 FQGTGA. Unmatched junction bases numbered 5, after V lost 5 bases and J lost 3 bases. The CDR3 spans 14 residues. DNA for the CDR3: TGTGCCAGCAGCCCGGTCGGGGGGACAGATACGCAGTATTTT. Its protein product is CASSPVGGTDTQYF.

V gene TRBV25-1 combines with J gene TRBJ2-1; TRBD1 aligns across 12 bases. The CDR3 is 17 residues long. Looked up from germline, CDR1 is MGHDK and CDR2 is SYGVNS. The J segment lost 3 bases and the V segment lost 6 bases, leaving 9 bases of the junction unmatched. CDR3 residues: CASSRDRGLVVYNEQFF. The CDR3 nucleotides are TGTGCCAGCAGCCGGGACAGGGGGCTGGTAGTCTACAATGAGCAGTTCTTC.

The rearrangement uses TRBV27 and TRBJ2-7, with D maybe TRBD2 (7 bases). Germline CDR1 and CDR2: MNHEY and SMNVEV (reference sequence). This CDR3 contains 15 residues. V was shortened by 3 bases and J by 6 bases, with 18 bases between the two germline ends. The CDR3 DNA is TGTGCCAGCAGTTTGCGGGGGCCCCTAAGTGGCGAGCAGTACTTC. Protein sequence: CASSLRGPLSGEQYF.

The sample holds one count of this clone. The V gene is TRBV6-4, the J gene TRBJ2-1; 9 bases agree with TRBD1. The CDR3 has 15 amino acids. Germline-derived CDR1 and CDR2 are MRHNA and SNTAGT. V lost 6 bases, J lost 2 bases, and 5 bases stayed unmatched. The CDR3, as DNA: TGTGCCAGCAGCCGGGACAGGGTCGCCTACAATGAGCAGTTCTTC. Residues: CASSRDRVAYNEQFF.

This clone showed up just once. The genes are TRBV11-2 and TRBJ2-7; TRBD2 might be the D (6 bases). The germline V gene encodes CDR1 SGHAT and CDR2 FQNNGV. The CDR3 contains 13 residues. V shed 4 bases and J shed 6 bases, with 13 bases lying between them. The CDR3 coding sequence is TGTGCCAGCAGCTGGGCCGGGAGTGGCGAGCAGTACTTC. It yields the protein CASSWAGSGEQYF.

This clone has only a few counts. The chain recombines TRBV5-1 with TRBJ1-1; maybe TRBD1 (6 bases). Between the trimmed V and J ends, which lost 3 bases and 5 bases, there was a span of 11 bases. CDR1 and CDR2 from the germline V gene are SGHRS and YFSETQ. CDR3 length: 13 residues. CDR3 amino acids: CASSWGQGTEAFF. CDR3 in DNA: TGCGCCAGCAGCTGGGGGCAGGGGACTGAAGCTTTCTTT.

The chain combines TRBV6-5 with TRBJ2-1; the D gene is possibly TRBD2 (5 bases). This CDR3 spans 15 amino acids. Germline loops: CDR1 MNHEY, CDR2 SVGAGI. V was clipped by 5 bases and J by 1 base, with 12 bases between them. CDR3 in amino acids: CASSKLALSYNEQFF. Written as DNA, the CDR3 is TGTGCCAGCAGTAAGTTAGCGTTATCCTACAATGAGCAGTTCTTC.